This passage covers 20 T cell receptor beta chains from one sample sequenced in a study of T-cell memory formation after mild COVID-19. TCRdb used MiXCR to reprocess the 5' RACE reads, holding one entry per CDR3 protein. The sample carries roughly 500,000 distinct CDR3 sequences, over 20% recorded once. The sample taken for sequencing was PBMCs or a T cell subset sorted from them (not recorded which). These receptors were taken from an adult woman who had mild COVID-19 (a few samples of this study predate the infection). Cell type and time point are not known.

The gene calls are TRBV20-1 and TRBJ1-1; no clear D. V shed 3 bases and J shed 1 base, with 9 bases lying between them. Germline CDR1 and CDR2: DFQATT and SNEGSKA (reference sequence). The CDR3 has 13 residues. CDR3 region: CSASQRGNTEAFF. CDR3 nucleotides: TGCAGTGCTAGTCAACGGGGGAACACTGAAGCTTTCTTT.

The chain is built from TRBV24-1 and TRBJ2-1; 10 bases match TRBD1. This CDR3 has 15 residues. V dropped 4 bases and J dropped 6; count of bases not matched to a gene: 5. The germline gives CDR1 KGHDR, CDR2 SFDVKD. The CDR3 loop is CATSDRDRGLNEQFF. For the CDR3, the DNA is TGTGCCACCAGTGACCGTGACAGGGGGCTCAATGAGCAGTTCTTC.

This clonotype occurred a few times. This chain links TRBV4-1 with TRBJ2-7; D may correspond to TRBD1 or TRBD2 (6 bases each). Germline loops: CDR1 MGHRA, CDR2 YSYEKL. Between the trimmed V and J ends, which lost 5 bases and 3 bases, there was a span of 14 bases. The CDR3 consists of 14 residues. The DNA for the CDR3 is TGCGCCAGCAGCATTCGACAGGAGGGCTACGAGCAGTACTTC. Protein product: CASSIRQEGYEQYF.

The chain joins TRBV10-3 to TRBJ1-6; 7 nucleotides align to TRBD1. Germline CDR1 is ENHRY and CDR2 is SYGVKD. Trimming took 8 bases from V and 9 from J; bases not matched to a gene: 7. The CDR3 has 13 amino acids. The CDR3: CAIGPGGRSPLHF. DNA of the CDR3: TGTGCCATCGGGCCAGGGGGACGTTCACCCCTCCACTTT.

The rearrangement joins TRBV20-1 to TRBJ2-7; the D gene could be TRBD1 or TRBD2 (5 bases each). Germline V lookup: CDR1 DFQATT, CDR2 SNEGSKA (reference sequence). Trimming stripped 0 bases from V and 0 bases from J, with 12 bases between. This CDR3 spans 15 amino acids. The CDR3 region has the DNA TGCAGTGCTAGAGATCTGGGAGACAGCTCCTACGAGCAGTACTTC. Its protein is CSARDLGDSSYEQYF.

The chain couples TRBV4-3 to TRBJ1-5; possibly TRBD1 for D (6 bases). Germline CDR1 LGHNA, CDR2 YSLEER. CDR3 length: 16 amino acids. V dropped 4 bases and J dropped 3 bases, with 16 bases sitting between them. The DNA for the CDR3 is TGCGCCAGCAGCCGAGATTCGGGGGCGAACAATCAGCCCCAGCATTTT. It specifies CASSRDSGANNQPQHF.

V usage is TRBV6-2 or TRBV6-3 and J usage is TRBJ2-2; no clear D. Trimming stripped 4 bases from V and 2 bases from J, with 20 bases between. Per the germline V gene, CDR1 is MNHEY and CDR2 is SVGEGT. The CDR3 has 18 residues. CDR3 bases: TGTGCCAGCAGTTCTCCGGGCAGGTATACTCTAAACACCGGGGAGCTGTTTTTT. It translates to CASSSPGRYTLNTGELFF.

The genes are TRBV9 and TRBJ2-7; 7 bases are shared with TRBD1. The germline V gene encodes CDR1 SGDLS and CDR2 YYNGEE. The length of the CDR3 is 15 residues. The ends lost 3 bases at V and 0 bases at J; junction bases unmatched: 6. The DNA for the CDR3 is TGTGCCAGCAGCGCAACCGGACAGGACTCCTACGAGCAGTACTTC. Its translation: CASSATGQDSYEQYF.

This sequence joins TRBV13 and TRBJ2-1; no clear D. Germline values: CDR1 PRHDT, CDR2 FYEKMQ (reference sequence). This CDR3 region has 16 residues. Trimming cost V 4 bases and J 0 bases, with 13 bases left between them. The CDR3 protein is CASSSMASSSYNEQFF. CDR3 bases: TGTGCCAGCAGCTCCATGGCTTCGAGCTCCTACAATGAGCAGTTCTTC.

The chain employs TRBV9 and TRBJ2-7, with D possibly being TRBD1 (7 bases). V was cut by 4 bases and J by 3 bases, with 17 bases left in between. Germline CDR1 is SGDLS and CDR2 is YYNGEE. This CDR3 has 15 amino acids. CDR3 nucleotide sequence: TGTGCCAGCAGCCCTCCCGGGGGACAGTACTACGAGCAGTACTTC. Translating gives CASSPPGGQYYEQYF.

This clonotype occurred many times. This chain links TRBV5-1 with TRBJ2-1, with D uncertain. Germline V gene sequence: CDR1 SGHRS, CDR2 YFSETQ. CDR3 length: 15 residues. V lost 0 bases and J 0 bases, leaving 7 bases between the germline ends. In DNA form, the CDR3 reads TGCGCCAGCAGCTTGGAGGTTCTCTCCTACAATGAGCAGTTCTTC. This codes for CASSLEVLSYNEQFF.

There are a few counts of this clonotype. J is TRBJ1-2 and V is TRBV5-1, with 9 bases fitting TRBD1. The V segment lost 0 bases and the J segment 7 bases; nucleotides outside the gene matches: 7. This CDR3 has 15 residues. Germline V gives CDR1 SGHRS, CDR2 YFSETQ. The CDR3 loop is CASSLGSGQGSGYTF. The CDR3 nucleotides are TGCGCCAGCAGCTTGGGATCGGGACAGGGTAGTGGCTACACCTTC.

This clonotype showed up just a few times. Here the CDR3 reads CSAPGLAFEQYF. Here the CDR3 DNA reads TGCAGTGCTCCCGGACTAGCTTTCGAGCAGTACTTC. The chain combines TRBV20-1 with TRBJ2-7; 8 bases map to TRBD2. V lost 5 bases, J lost 6 bases, and 6 bases stayed unmatched. The CDR3 is 12 amino acids. The germline V gene encodes CDR1 DFQATT and CDR2 SNEGSKA (reference sequence).

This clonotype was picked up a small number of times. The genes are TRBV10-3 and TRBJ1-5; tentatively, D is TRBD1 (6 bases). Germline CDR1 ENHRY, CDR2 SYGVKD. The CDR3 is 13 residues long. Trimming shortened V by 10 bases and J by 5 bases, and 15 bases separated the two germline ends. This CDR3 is CATRGRGDQPQHF. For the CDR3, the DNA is TGTGCCACCCGGGGGAGGGGGGATCAGCCCCAGCATTTT.

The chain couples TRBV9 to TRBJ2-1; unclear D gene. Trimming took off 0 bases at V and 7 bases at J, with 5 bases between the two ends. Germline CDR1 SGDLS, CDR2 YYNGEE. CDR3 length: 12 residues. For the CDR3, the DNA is TGTGCCAGCAGCGTAGCCGCGAATGAGCAGTTCTTC. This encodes CASSVAANEQFF.

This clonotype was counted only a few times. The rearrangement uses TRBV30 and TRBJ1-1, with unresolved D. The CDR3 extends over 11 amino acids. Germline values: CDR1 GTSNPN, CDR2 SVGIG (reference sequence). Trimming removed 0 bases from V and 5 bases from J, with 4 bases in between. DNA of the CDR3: TGTGCCTGGAGTGTTGGAACTGAAGCTTTCTTT. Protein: CAWSVGTEAFF. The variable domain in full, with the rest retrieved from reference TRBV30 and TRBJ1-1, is SQTIHQWPATLVQPVGSPLSLECTVEGTSNPNLYWYRQAAGRGLQLLFYSVGIGQISSEVPQNLSASRPQDRQFILSSKKLLLSDSGFYLCAWSVGTEAFFGQGTRLTVV.

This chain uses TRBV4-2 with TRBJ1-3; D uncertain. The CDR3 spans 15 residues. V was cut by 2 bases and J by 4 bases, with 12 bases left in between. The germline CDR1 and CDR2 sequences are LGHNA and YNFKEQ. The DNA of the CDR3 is TGTGCCAGCAGCCAATCATATGCGGGAGGAAACACCATATATTTT. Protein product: CASSQSYAGGNTIYF.

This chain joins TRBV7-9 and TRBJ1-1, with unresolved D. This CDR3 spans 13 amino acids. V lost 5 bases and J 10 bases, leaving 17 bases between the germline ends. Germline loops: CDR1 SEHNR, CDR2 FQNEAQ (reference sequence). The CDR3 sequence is CASSQLPESAAFF. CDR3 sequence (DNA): TGTGCCAGCAGCCAACTTCCCGAAAGTGCAGCTTTCTTT.

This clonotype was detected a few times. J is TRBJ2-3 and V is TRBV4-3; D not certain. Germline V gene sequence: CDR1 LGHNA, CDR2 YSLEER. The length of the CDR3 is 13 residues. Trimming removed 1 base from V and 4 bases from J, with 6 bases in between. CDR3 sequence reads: CASSQVNADTQYF. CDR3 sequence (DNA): TGCGCCAGCAGCCAAGTTAACGCAGATACGCAGTATTTT.

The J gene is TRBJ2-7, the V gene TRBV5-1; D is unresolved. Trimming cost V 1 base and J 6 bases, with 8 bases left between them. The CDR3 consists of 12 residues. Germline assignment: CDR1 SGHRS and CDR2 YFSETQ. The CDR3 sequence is CASSLPDREQYF. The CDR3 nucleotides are TGCGCCAGCAGCTTGCCCGACCGCGAGCAGTACTTC.